One and the same sample provided the 2 T cell receptor beta chains below, sequenced in a study of Tregs in tolerant kidney transplant recipients. Sequenced by immunoSEQ multiplex PCR; TCRdb stores in-frame clones only, minus some. The table records around 78,000 clones, around 93% of them present only once. Sequenced material: Tregs from blood, taken before the transplant. Source of these receptors: a human donor who received a combined kidney and bone marrow transplant.

This clone has just a few counts. This rearrangement joins TRBV7-9 to TRBJ2-7; no clear D gene. The germline gives CDR1 SEHNR, CDR2 FQNEAQ (reference sequence). CDR3 length equals 11 residues. V lost 5 bases, J lost 1 base, and 3 bases lay in between. CDR3 loop: CASSLSYEQYF. In nucleotides, the CDR3 is TGTGCCAGCAGCCTGTCCTACGAGCAGTACTTC.

With regard to this clone: The junction does not match germline at one end; this may be a read error. The CDR3 protein is CASSDGRDRAKEKLFF. CDR3 nucleotide sequence: TGTGCCAGCAGCGATGGCCGGGACAGGGCTAAAGAAAAACTGTTTTTT. The chain joins TRBV7-9 to TRBJ1-4; 9 nucleotides match TRBD1. CDR1 is SEHNR and CDR2 is FQNEAQ in the germline V gene (reference sequence). The CDR3 runs 16 residues.